A single sample gave rise to the 16 T cell receptor beta chains below, sequenced in a study of OX40 agonist ivuxolimab in advanced cancers. Some clones are missing from TCRdb's copy, which holds only in-frame ones; the method was immunoSEQ multiplex PCR. The table has 13,000 or so clones, roughly two thirds seen once. Material: CD4+ or CD8+ T cells sorted from blood, obtained in a trial of the OX40 agonist ivuxolimab. The source is an adult with an advanced solid tumor such as melanoma, head and neck, liver or kidney cancer.

Written as DNA, the CDR3 is TGTGCCAGCAGTTTAGATCTAGCGGGGGCCGCCACAGATACGCAGTATTTT. Protein sequence: CASSLDLAGAATDTQYF. This chain joins TRBV28 and TRBJ2-3, with 10 bases aligning to TRBD2. The germline V gene has CDR1 MDHEN and CDR2 SYDVKM. The CDR3 has 17 residues. V lost 2 bases and J lost 2; bases outside the gene matches: 7.

The chain is built from TRBV28 and TRBJ1-1; D might be TRBD1 (6 bases). V dropped 5 bases and J dropped 10 bases, with 8 bases sitting between them. The CDR3 is 10 residues long. CDR1 is MDHEN and CDR2 is SYDVKM in the germline V gene. The CDR3 region has the DNA TGTGCCAGCAGTAGGGGGAGAGCTTTCTTT. Translation gives CASSRGRAFF.

The chain has TRBV6-1 and TRBJ2-5, with unresolved D. Germline assignment: CDR1 MNHNS and CDR2 SASEGT. V lost 7 bases and J 5 bases, leaving 8 bases between the germline ends. This CDR3 comprises 11 residues. The CDR3 DNA sequence: TGTGCCAGCACCTTGGGGGAGACCCAGTACTTC. It translates to CASTLGETQYF.

The gene calls are TRBV5-8 and TRBJ2-7; no reliable D call. This CDR3 has 13 amino acids. Between the trimmed V and J ends, which lost 0 bases and 2 bases, there was a span of 6 bases. Germline V gene data show CDR1 as SGHTS and CDR2 as YDEGEE. In nucleotides, the CDR3 is TGTGCCAGCAGCTTGGTGGGGACCTACGAGCAGTACTTC. Amino acids: CASSLVGTYEQYF.

The J gene is TRBJ2-2, the V gene TRBV21-1. TRBV21-1 is listed as a pseudogene. The CDR3 runs to 11 residues. CDR3 residues: CASSKTGELFF. CDR3 coding DNA: TGTGCCAGCAGCAAGACCGGGGAGCTGTTTTTT.

This chain uses TRBV14 with TRBJ2-2, with D maybe TRBD2 (5 bases). CDR1 is SGHDN, CDR2 FVKESK, per germline. The CDR3 extends over 14 amino acids. Trimming pared 4 bases from V and 6 bases from J, leaving 12 bases between. The CDR3 reads CASSRSGRPGELFF. In nucleotides, the CDR3 is TGTGCCAGCAGCCGAAGCGGAAGGCCCGGGGAGCTGTTTTTT.

V usage is TRBV4-1 and J usage is TRBJ2-7; 11 nucleotides agree with TRBD2. Germline V gene lookup returns CDR1 MGHRA and CDR2 YSYEKL. V was clipped by 6 bases and J by 3 bases; unmatched bases: 7. The CDR3 covers 15 residues. The DNA of the CDR3 is TGCGCCAGCAGAACTACTAGCGGGAGCATCTACGAGCAGTACTTC. Translating gives CASRTTSGSIYEQYF.

The rearrangement joins TRBV28 to TRBJ1-5; D uncertain. Germline V CDR1 and CDR2: MDHEN, SYDVKM. V was clipped by 1 base and J by 11 bases, with 12 bases between them. This CDR3 has 13 amino acids. The CDR3 region has the DNA TGTGCCAGCAGTTTATCCGGGAGTAGAGCCCAGCATTTT. Translation gives CASSLSGSRAQHF.

This clone has a single count. CDR3 sequence reads: CASSPLAGYSYEQYF. The CDR3 nucleotides read TGTGCCAGCAGCCCTCTGGCGGGGTACTCCTACGAGCAGTACTTC. The chain is built from TRBV5-4 and TRBJ2-7; a possible D gene is TRBD2 (6 bases). This CDR3 contains 15 residues. Trimming took 4 bases from V and 0 from J, leaving 14 bases between them. CDR1 is SGHNT and CDR2 is YYREEE in the germline V gene (reference sequence).

The chain carries TRBV13 and TRBJ2-7, with D tentatively TRBD1 (6 bases). The CDR3 spans 15 residues. The germline V gene encodes CDR1 PRHDT and CDR2 FYEKMQ (reference sequence). V was shortened by 0 bases and J by 2 bases, with 11 bases between the two germline ends. The CDR3 region is CASSLGVGDTYEQYF. The DNA for the CDR3 is TGTGCCAGCAGCTTAGGGGTAGGGGACACCTACGAGCAGTACTTC.

The rearrangement links TRBV27 to TRBJ2-5; D is unresolved. This CDR3 spans 15 amino acids. Germline lookup yields CDR1 MNHEY and CDR2 SMNVEV (reference sequence). Trimming removed 5 bases from V and 0 bases from J, with 13 bases in between. CDR3 residues: CASSPRTEYQETQYF. The CDR3 nucleotides read TGTGCCAGCAGTCCCCGGACGGAGTACCAAGAGACCCAGTACTTC.

The chain joins TRBV5-4 to TRBJ2-6; D call uncertain. V shed 4 bases and J shed 0 bases, with 14 bases lying between them. CDR3 length equals 17 residues. Germline assignment: CDR1 SGHNT and CDR2 YYREEE (reference sequence). The CDR3 DNA reads TGTGCCAGCAGCGGATGGGCCGCGAGCTCTGGGGCCAACGTCCTGACTTTC. Translating gives CASSGWAASSGANVLTF.

The genes are TRBV7-8 and TRBJ1-1; TRBD1 is a possible D gene (5 bases). The germline V gene has CDR1 SGHVS and CDR2 FQNEAQ. V shed 4 bases and J shed 1 base, with 7 bases lying between them. The CDR3 has 13 residues. Written as DNA, the CDR3 is TGTGCCAGCAGCTGGGACGGGAACACTGAAGCTTTCTTT. Its protein is CASSWDGNTEAFF.

CDR3 region: CASSLGGAGTSTDTQYF. Here the CDR3 DNA reads TGTGCCAGCAGCCTAGGGGGAGCGGGAACTAGCACAGATACGCAGTATTTT. V and J are TRBV11-3 and TRBJ2-3; possibly TRBD2 for D (7 bases). Trimming shortened V by 5 bases and J by 0 bases, and 18 bases separated the two germline ends. Germline CDR1 is SGHNT and CDR2 is YENEEA. The CDR3 totals 17 residues.

The rearrangement joins TRBV28 to TRBJ2-5; perhaps TRBD1 as D (6 bases). Between the trimmed V and J ends, which lost 5 bases and 4 bases, there was a span of 17 bases. The germline CDR1 and CDR2 sequences are MDHEN and SYDVKM. This CDR3 is built from 15 residues. This chain's CDR3 is CASSLLQGSGETQYF. CDR3 sequence (DNA): TGTGCCAGCAGTCTTCTACAGGGATCCGGAGAGACCCAGTACTTC. The entire variable domain, with the rest obtained from reference TRBV28 and TRBJ2-5, is as follows: DVKVTQSSRYLVKRTGEKVFLECVQDMDHENMFWYRQDPGLGLRLIYFSYDVKMKEKGDIPEGYSVSREKKERFSLILESASTNQTSMYLCASSLLQGSGETQYFGPGTRLLVL.

V and J are TRBV7-8 and TRBJ2-7, with 8 nucleotides matching TRBD1. The junction had 10 bases not matched to a gene; V was cut back by 2 bases and J by 7 bases. This CDR3 has 15 amino acids. Germline CDR1 is SGHVS and CDR2 is FQNEAQ. In nucleotides, the CDR3 is TGTGCCAGCAGCTTAAGAACAGGGGGGATTGGGGAGCAGTACTTC. Translated: CASSLRTGGIGEQYF.